The T cell receptor beta chain described here comes from a study of cytomegalovirus exposure and HLA in healthy donors (dated by TCRdb to about 2017). Looking at the study overall: According to a later analysis, the roughly 130 validation repertoires were produced on the same platform as the approximately 620 repertoires of the first cohort. The aim of the study was to test whether cataloging public T cell receptors could identify signatures of past pathogen exposure. Besides the first cohort of about 730 subjects, a separate validation cohort made up of 120 different subjects was used. High-throughput TCR immunosequencing, statistical association of individual TCRs with disease status, and machine learning were combined to predict cytomegalovirus infection status.

Donors formed part of the validation cohort, which comprised some 120 subjects and was distinct from the first cohort of 666 subjects. Broader findings and caveats from the paper: In vitro tests confirmed that a few of the cytomegalovirus-associated TCR beta chains recognize cytomegalovirus antigens. Subsequent analysis determined that TCRs grouped into clusters in the first cohort also showed a tendency toward co-occurrence across the 130 or so validation repertoires, and 94% of cluster scores exceeded 0. The classifier was reported to diagnose cytomegalovirus status with high specificity and sensitivity in both the original and validation cohorts. All 120 or so repertoires were used to score co-occurrence in the validation cohort in a later analysis, because that analysis had no HLA typing for the cohort. According to the authors, the approach could potentially be generalized to other disease states and immunological phenotypes. The study listed 164 TCR beta chains as associated with cytomegalovirus. Across donors, most TCR sequences were observed very rarely, whereas some public TCRs were present in many individuals.

Receptor amplification or capture employed the immunoSEQ multiplex PCR assay. For the original study's pipeline: A statistical classification framework was developed to diagnose cytomegalovirus status using the catalog of TCR beta chain sequences. TCRdb provides this immuneACCESS table in a form limited to in-frame rearrangements. Some clones are lacking; in checked studies, under half of them reflect an unresolved V gene, and why the rest are absent is not known. V, J and clone size are taken as reported in that table, and D and trimming were inferred from the DNA itself. The sample table records about 140,000 clones; roughly 88% of these occur just once. The biggest ten clones account for just under 8% of the sample. Per the germline V gene, SGHTA is the CDR1 and FQGTGA is the CDR2. Relative to germline, V is missing 5 bases and J is missing 4 bases, with 11 bases of the junction outside any gene match. The CDR3 contains 18 residues, cysteine and phenylalanine counted. Left in the record is the CDR3 DNA by itself, 54 bases read in frame from the first base.

Notes on this clone: Its antigen is still unknown. No much larger clone exists at a distance of one base, and base qualities are not known.

The sequenced material came from PBMCs. Recombination linked TRBV7-3 to TRBJ2-2; TRBD1 matches 12 bases in the middle. The source is a woman aged 18 to 35 in good health and CMV-seropositive. The DNA sequence is TGTGCCAGCAGCCCACGGGTTGGGGACAGGGGGCTCACCGGGGAGCTGTTTTTT. Its coded protein is CASSPRVGDRGLTGELFF. Beyond the CDR3, the reference TRBV7-3 and TRBJ2-2 genes provide the residues; the full variable domain reads: GAGVSQTPSNKVTEKGKYVELRCDPISGHTALYWYRQSLGQGPEFLIYFQGTGAADDSGLPNDRFFAVRPEGSVSTLKIQRTERGDSAVYLCASSPRVGDRGLTGELFFGEGSRLTVL.